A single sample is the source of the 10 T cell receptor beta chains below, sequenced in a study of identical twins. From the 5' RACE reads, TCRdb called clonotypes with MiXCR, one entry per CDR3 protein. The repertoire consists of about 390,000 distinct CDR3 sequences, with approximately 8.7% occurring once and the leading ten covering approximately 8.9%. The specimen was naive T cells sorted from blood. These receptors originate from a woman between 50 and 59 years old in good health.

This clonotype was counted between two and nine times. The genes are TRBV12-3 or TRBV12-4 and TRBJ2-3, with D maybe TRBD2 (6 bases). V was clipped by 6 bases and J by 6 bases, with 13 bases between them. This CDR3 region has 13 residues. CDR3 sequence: CASRPSESDTQYF. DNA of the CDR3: TGTGCCAGCAGACCTAGCGAGAGCGATACGCAGTATTTT.

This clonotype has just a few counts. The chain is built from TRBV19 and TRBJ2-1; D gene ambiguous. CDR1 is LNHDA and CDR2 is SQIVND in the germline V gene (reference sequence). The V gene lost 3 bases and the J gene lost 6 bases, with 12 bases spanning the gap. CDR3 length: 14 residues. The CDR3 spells CASSIHTSSNEQFF. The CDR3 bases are TGTGCCAGTAGTATCCACACTTCTAGCAATGAGCAGTTCTTC.

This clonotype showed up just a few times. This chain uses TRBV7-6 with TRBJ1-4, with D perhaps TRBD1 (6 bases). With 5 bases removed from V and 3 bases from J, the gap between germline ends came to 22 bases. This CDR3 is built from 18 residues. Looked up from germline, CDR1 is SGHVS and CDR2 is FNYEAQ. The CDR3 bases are TGTGCCAGCAGCCCACGCATAGGGGGGTCAGGAGCTAATGAAAAACTGTTTTTT. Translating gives CASSPRIGGSGANEKLFF.

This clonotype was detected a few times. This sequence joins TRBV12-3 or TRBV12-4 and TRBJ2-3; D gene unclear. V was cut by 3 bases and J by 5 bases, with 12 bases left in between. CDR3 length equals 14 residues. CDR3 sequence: CASSFDMGEDTQYF. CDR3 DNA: TGTGCCAGCAGTTTTGATATGGGCGAAGATACGCAGTATTTT.

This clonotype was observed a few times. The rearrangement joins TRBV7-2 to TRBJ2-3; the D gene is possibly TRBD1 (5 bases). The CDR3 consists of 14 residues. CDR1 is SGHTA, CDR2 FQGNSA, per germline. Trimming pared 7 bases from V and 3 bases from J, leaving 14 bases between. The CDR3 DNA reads TGTGCCAGCACCCTGGGAAGGGGAACAGATACGCAGTATTTT. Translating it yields CASTLGRGTDTQYF.

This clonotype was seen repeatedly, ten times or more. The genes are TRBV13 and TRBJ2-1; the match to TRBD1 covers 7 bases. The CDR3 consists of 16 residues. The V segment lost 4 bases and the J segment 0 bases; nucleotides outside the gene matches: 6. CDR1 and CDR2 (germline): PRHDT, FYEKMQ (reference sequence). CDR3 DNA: TGTGCCAGCAGCTACACTCGGGACAGCTCCTACAATGAGCAGTTCTTC. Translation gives CASSYTRDSSYNEQFF.

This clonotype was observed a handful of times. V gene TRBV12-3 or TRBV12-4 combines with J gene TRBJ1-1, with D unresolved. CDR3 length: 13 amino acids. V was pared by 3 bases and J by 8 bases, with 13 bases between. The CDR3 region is CASSFQESKEAFF. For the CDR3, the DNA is TGTGCCAGCAGTTTCCAAGAATCCAAAGAAGCTTTCTTT.

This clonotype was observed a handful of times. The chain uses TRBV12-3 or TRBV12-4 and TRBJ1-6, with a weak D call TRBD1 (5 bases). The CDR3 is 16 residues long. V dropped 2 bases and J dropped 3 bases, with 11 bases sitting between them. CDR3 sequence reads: CASSLYRTGYNSPLHF. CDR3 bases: TGTGCCAGCAGTTTATACAGGACTGGCTATAATTCACCCCTCCACTTT.

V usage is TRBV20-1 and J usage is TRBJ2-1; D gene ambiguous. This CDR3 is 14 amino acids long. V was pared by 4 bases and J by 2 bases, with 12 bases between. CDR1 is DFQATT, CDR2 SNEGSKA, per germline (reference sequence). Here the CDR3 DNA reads TGCAGTGCTACTGCCGAAGGGCCCTACAATGAGCAGTTCTTC. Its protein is CSATAEGPYNEQFF.

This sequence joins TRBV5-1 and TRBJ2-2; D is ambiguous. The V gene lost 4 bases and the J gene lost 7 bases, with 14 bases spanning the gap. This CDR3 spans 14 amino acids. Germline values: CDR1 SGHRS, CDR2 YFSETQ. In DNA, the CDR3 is TGCGCCAGCAGCCTCCCCCTGGACGTCGGGGAGCTGTTTTTT. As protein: CASSLPLDVGELFF.